A single sample is the source of the 5 T cell receptor beta chains below, sequenced in a study of Ad26.COV2.S vaccination and SARS-CoV-2 variants (dated by TCRdb to about 2021). The protocol used for the library was the immunoSEQ multiplex PCR assay. TCRdb retrieved this table from immuneACCESS and kept in-frame rearrangements only. Not all clones are present; in checked studies, unresolved V genes account for under half, and no reason is known for the remainder. This sample comprises about 400,000 clones, around 82% of them detected only once. The ten top clones hold 7.4% of the sample. This specimen's treatment or condition label, interpreted: over 15 received Ad26.COV2.S at low or high dose, single or two shots; roughly five received placebo; per-sample allocation not given. Repertoires of vaccine and placebo recipients were sequenced from samples collected on day 63 after the first injection.

The sample in question was peripheral blood, obtained in a trial of Ad26.COV2.S vaccine versus placebo. The origin of the receptors is a person aged 18 to 65 who received the Ad26.COV2.S COVID-19 vaccine or a placebo.

The chain links TRBV3-1 (or the pseudogene TRBV3-2) to TRBJ1-2, with unresolved D. Deletions cut 4 bases from V and 4 bases from J, with 13 bases between. The CDR3 is 14 amino acids. In germline, CDR1 is LGHDT, CDR2 YNNKEL (reference sequence). CDR3 bases: TGTGCCAGCAGCCCAGGCGAGTGGGGCTATGGCTACACCTTC. This gives the protein CASSPGEWGYGYTF.

Points on this clone: The junction departs from germline at one end; a sequencing error may be responsible. At the DNA level, this CDR3 is encoded by other sequences in the same sample as well. The gene calls are TRBV19 and TRBJ1-2, with 7 positions matching TRBD1. The CDR3 has 14 residues. Germline V gene data show CDR1 as LNHDA and CDR2 as SQIVND (reference sequence). The DNA for the CDR3 is TGTGCCAGTAGTTGGTACAGGGGCCCCTATGGCTATACCTTC. Translating it yields CASSWYRGPYGYTF.

This clone occurred a few times. This sequence joins TRBV5-5 and TRBJ2-5; 10 nucleotides align to TRBD2. CDR1 and CDR2 (germline): SGHKS, YYEKEE (reference sequence). The CDR3 consists of 15 residues. The trim removed 4 bases at V and 6 bases at J, leaving 9 bases unmatched. CDR3 region: CASSQPTSGVQTQYF. The CDR3 DNA follows: TGTGCCAGCAGCCAACCAACTAGCGGGGTACAGACCCAGTACTTC.

With regard to this clone: The same CDR3 is also encoded by other DNA sequences in this sample. J is TRBJ1-5 and V is TRBV5-1; perhaps TRBD1 as D (5 bases). The CDR3 is 14 amino acids. V was cut by 0 bases and J by 2 bases, with 6 bases left in between. Germline CDR1 reads SGHRS; CDR2 reads YFSETQ. DNA for the CDR3: TGCGCCAGCAGCTTGGGAGGGGGCAATCAGCCCCAGCATTTT. Translation gives CASSLGGGNQPQHF.

As for this clone: The germline gene is not matched at one end of the junction; a read error may be the cause. This sequence joins TRBV11-3 and TRBJ1-2, with TRBD1 matching over 9 bases. CDR1 SGHNT and CDR2 YENEEA come from the germline V gene. The CDR3 is made up of 14 amino acids. The CDR3 loop is CASSLDRGYEGYTF. The CDR3, as DNA: TGTGCCAGCAGCCTAGACAGGGGGTATGAAGGCTACACCTTC.